This T cell receptor (beta chain) was identified during a study of T cell changes during pregnancy in multiple sclerosis. The CDR3 is 13 residues long. Germline assignment: CDR1 SNHLY and CDR2 FYNNEI. The V and J ends lost 7 bases and 6 bases respectively, with 13 bases between them. Measured with immunoSEQ multiplex PCR; TCRdb has only the in-frame clones, and not every one. The repertoire has 75,000 to 95,000 clones, more than 85% of them found once; the top ten carry around 2%. The V gene is TRBV2, the J gene TRBJ1-5; D call uncertain. The sequence derives from a female donor in good health, enrolled as a control in a pregnancy study. The sample in question was peripheral blood, obtained in the first trimester of pregnancy. The CDR3 nucleotides read TGTGCCAGCACGGGTGATATAGGTCAGCCCCAGCATTTT. Amino acid sequence: CASTGDIGQPQHF.